The 18 T cell receptor beta chains listed next were all sequenced from one sample in a study of CD8+CD57+ T cells in acquired aplastic anemia. According to the study, genomic DNA was the template for TCR beta VDJ and CDR3 profiling. TCRdb used MiXCR to reprocess the reads, holding one entry per CDR3 protein. Altogether about 400,000 distinct CDR3 sequences are present, about two thirds being singletons, with the ten largest covering 4%. The material sequenced was sorted CD4+, CD8+, or CD8+CD57+ T cells (not recorded which) from PBMCs. These receptors originate from a human donor in good health, serving as a control.

This clonotype was counted a single time. The chain has TRBV9 and TRBJ1-2; D gene uncertain. This CDR3 spans 12 amino acids. Germline CDR1 and CDR2: SGDLS and YYNGEE. V was shortened by 3 bases and J by 13 bases, with 16 bases between the two germline ends. The DNA of the CDR3 is TGTGCCAGCAGCGAAGTCAGCTATCACTTCACCTTC. Its protein is CASSEVSYHFTF.

In regard to this clonotype: This may be a read error, as it is one base from a much larger clone. The chain carries TRBV7-9 and TRBJ1-1; possibly TRBD1 for D (5 bases). The CDR3 is 16 amino acids. Germline V gene lookup returns CDR1 SEHNR and CDR2 FQNEAQ (reference sequence). V lost 8 bases, J lost 0 bases, and 19 bases lay in between. The CDR3 region has the DNA TGTGCCAGCGGCCAAGGAGGGGAGGGGATGAACACTGAAGCTTTCTTT. It specifies CASGQGGEGMNTEAFF.

This clonotype has just one count. The chain joins TRBV11-2 to TRBJ1-6; D may be TRBD1 (5 bases). With 0 bases removed from V and 7 bases from J, the gap between germline ends came to 10 bases. There are 15 residues in the CDR3. Germline V gene sequence: CDR1 SGHAT, CDR2 FQNNGV. The CDR3 nucleotides read TGTGCCAGCAGCTTAGATCTGGGGGGGAATTCACCCCTCCACTTT. It specifies CASSLDLGGNSPLHF.

This clonotype appeared a single time. The junction shows a germline mismatch at one end, possibly a read error. V and J are TRBV7-2 and TRBJ2-5; D may be TRBD1 or TRBD2 (5 bases each). CDR1 is SGHTA, CDR2 FQGNSA, per germline. The CDR3 is 14 amino acids. As DNA, the CDR3 is TGTGCCAGCACCACTCGCTGGGACCAAGACACCCAGCAGTTC. Protein: CASTTRWDQDTQQF.

The V and J genes are TRBV5-1 and TRBJ2-5; 10 bases align to TRBD2. The CDR3 runs to 15 residues. Germline CDR1 is SGHRS and CDR2 is YFSETQ. J lost 5 bases, V lost 2 bases, and 6 bases had no gene match. The CDR3: CASSLASSGGETQYF. In DNA form, the CDR3 reads TGCGCCAGCAGCTTAGCGTCTAGCGGGGGTGAGACCCAGTACTTC.

A note on this clonotype: This likely comes from a read error, as the CDR3 has no conserved phenylalanine or tryptophan at its end. No DNA is shown, since the ends of the CDR3 on it are uncertain; the CDR3 is the one TCRdb lists. The V call is TRBV9, the J call TRBJ1-2; whether TRBD1, the table's D call, matches the DNA was not checked. The germline V gene encodes CDR1 SGDLS and CDR2 YYNGEE. The CDR3 is made up of 12 amino acids, end residues included. This CDR3 is CASSVGRGGGNE.

This clonotype appeared many times. The rearrangement joins TRBV10-1 to TRBJ1-1; D is unclear. The ends were cut back, 4 bases at V and 6 bases at J, with 12 bases in the middle. The CDR3 is made up of 13 amino acids. Germline V lookup: CDR1 WNHNN, CDR2 SYGVQD (reference sequence). The CDR3 is CASSVSLGAEAFF. DNA for the CDR3: TGCGCCAGCAGTGTGTCCTTAGGCGCTGAAGCTTTCTTT.

In regard to this clonotype: One end of the junction does not line up with germline, which may come from a read error. V gene TRBV10-3 combines with J gene TRBJ1-5; D possibly corresponds to TRBD1 (5 bases). The CDR3 has 13 residues. Per the germline V gene, CDR1 is ENHRY and CDR2 is SYGVKD. CDR3 bases: TGTGCCAGCAGTCCCCAGGGAGTACAGCGCCAGCATTTT. Translation: CASSPQGVQRQHF.

V is TRBV20-1 and J is TRBJ2-7, with TRBD1 matching 10 bases. The CDR3 spans 14 residues. Germline V gene sequence: CDR1 DFQATT, CDR2 SNEGSKA (reference sequence). V dropped 2 bases and J dropped 7; count of bases not matched to a gene: 8. CDR3 region: CSARLGTGAGEQYF. CDR3 nucleotide sequence: TGCAGTGCTAGACTAGGGACAGGGGCTGGAGAGCAGTACTTC.

The chain is built from TRBV20-1 and TRBJ2-5; D could derive from TRBD1 or TRBD2 (5 bases each). Between the trimmed V and J ends, which lost 1 base and 9 bases, there was a span of 27 bases. Germline CDR1 DFQATT, CDR2 SNEGSKA (reference sequence). CDR3 length: 17 residues. For the CDR3, the DNA is TGCAGTGCTAGAGGGGGGTTGATCCCAGCCAGCAATCAGCCCCAGTACTTC. Translated, it gives CSARGGLIPASNQPQYF.

The chain links TRBV7-2 to TRBJ1-6; the D gene is possibly TRBD1 (6 bases). Germline V gene sequence: CDR1 SGHTA, CDR2 FQGNSA. The length of the CDR3 is 16 residues. V lost 3 bases and J lost 0, with 9 bases in between. CDR3 sequence: CASSFAGVSYNSPLHF. Written as DNA, the CDR3 is TGTGCCAGCAGCTTTGCAGGGGTCTCCTATAATTCACCCCTCCACTTT.

The V gene is TRBV7-9, the J gene TRBJ1-2; D is ambiguous. The ends were cut back, 5 bases at V and 8 bases at J, with 12 bases in the middle. The CDR3 sequence is 12 residues long. Germline loops: CDR1 SEHNR, CDR2 FQNEAQ (reference sequence). DNA of the CDR3: TGTGCCAGCAGCCCCCAGTCAGGCGGCTACACCTTC. It specifies CASSPQSGGYTF.

The V and J genes are TRBV20-1 and TRBJ1-5; D gene ambiguous. CDR3 length: 13 residues. V gave up 5 bases and J gave up 8 bases, with 16 bases separating them. Germline-derived CDR1 and CDR2 are DFQATT and SNEGSKA (reference sequence). The CDR3 DNA sequence: TGCAGTGCTGGCAGCGCATCCGATAAGCCCCAGCATTTT. Amino acid sequence: CSAGSASDKPQHF.

There are many counts of this clonotype. The V call is TRBV25-1, the J call TRBJ1-4; 10 nucleotides match TRBD1. J gave up 8 bases and V 4 bases, and 7 bases lay outside the gene matches. The CDR3 totals 15 residues. The V gene's germline CDR1 is MGHDK and CDR2 SYGVNS. CDR3 nucleotide sequence: TGTGCCAGCAGTGTCCGGACAGGGGGGACGGAAAAACTGTTTTTT. This gives the protein CASSVRTGGTEKLFF. Looking up the rest from reference TRBV25-1 and TRBJ1-4 gives the full variable domain: EADIYQTPRYLVIGTGKKITLECSQTMGHDKMYWYQQDPGMELHLIHYSYGVNSTEKGDLSSESTVSRIRTEHFPLTLESARPSHTSQYLCASSVRTGGTEKLFFGSGTQLSVL.

In regard to this clonotype: Possible read error: a much larger clone is one base away. The gene calls are TRBV14 and TRBJ2-5, with 12 bases lining up with TRBD1. J gave up 11 bases and V 6 bases, and 10 bases lay outside the gene matches. Germline V gene lookup returns CDR1 SGHDN and CDR2 FVKESK. The CDR3 is 14 amino acids. The CDR3 coding sequence is TGTGCCAGCAGTTCGGGACAGGGGGCCCATGAGCAGTACTTC. Encoded protein: CASSSGQGAHEQYF.

Note on this clonotype: With a much larger clone just one base away, this may be a read error. The chain combines TRBV5-1 with TRBJ2-1; perhaps TRBD2 as D (6 bases). This CDR3 has 15 amino acids. Germline V gene data show CDR1 as SGHRS and CDR2 as YFSETQ. CDR3 DNA sequence: TGCGCCAGCAGCTTCGGGACTGGCAAACACAATGGGCAGTTCTTC. Residues: CASSFGTGKHNGQFF.

The CDR3 reads CSVGDGKGATEAFF. DNA of the CDR3: TGCAGCGTTGGGGACGGCAAGGGGGCCACTGAAGCTTTCTTT. V and J are TRBV29-1 and TRBJ1-1; 7 bases are a match to TRBD1. CDR3 length: 14 amino acids. J was trimmed by 4 bases and V by 4 bases; bases with no gene match: 9. CDR1 SQVTM and CDR2 ANQGSEA come from the germline V gene.

This clonotype came up many times. The chain uses TRBV29-1 and TRBJ1-5, with D tentatively TRBD1 (5 bases). The germline V gene encodes CDR1 SQVTM and CDR2 ANQGSEA. The CDR3 has 13 amino acids. Trimming cost V 2 bases and J 4 bases, with 9 bases left between them. This CDR3 is CSVESGPNQPQHF. The CDR3 nucleotides read TGCAGCGTTGAATCAGGGCCAAATCAGCCCCAGCATTTT.